This T cell receptor beta chain stems from a study of cytomegalovirus exposure and HLA in healthy donors. Whole-study results and caveats: Sequencing depth across donors, presence/absence analyses assumed, was roughly uniform. When analyzed later, a missense DCLRE1C variant was found to be linked to TCR beta V- and J-gene trimming.

The PCR contained 60 Vbeta and 13 Jbeta primers. Clones were read by immunoSEQ multiplex PCR, and TCRdb kept only the in-frame ones, dropping some. The sample consists of about 120,000 clones, 15% to 20% of them appearing once. This clone was seen more than once but under ten times. Antigen specificity is unknown. J was trimmed by 7 bases and V by 10 bases; bases with no gene match: 9. The CDR3 has 14 amino acids. CDR1 is MDHEN and CDR2 is SYDVKM in the germline V gene. The chain carries TRBV28 and TRBJ1-5, with 11 bases identical to TRBD1. This sequence originates from a female donor in good health and CMV-seropositive. What was sequenced was PBMCs. The CDR3 loop reads CATADRGLRQPQHF. For the CDR3, the DNA is TGTGCCACCGCGGACAGGGGGCTTCGGCAGCCCCAGCATTTT.